This is a list of T cell receptor beta chains from one sample in a study of shared clonotypes between healthy human individuals. Sequencing was performed with immunoSEQ multiplex PCR; in TCRdb, only in-frame clones are kept and a portion is missing. This sample has more than 2 million clones, with 90% to 95% found just once. Sequencing used naive CD8+ T cells from PBMCs. All receptors come from a man between 18 and 29 years old in good health. Some clones in this sample may be carry-over from other donors' samples. The CDR3 runs from the conserved cysteine through the conserved F or W. A D gene is named only where the DNA matches it firmly. Size is omitted from some rows. Given values are once, few, many or a class for expanded clones.

V gene	clone size	J gene	CDR3 length	D gene	CDR3 protein	CDR3 DNA
TRBV7-8	.	TRBJ2-5	16	TRBD2	CASSLRLAGPQETQYF	TGTGCCAGCAGCTTGCGACTAGCGGGGCCCCAAGAGACCCAGTACTTC
TRBV2	.	TRBJ2-3	17	TRBD1	CASNPRGGTGGTDTQYF	TGTGCCAGCAACCCTAGAGGAGGGACAGGGGGAACAGATACGCAGTATTTT
TRBV7-6	once	TRBJ1-1	16	TRBD1	CASSQSGGTGNTEAFF	TGTGCCAGCAGCCAATCGGGGGGGACAGGCAACACTGAAGCTTTCTTT
TRBV25-1	.	TRBJ2-7	14	.	CASSDSGPWYEQYF	TGTGCCAGCAGTGACTCCGGACCGTGGTACGAGCAGTACTTC
TRBV7-9	once	TRBJ2-7	16	TRBD1	CASSLNRGLISYEQYF	TGTGCCAGCAGCTTGAACAGGGGGCTCATCTCCTACGAGCAGTACTTC
TRBV11-2	.	TRBJ1-3	15	.	CASSPLKGSGNTIYF	TGTGCCAGCAGCCCCCTGAAGGGCTCTGGAAACACCATATATTTT
TRBV28	.	TRBJ2-1	14	TRBD2	CASSRGSSYNEQFF	TGTGCCAGCAGCCGCGGGAGCTCCTACAATGAGCAGTTCTTC
TRBV4-1	.	TRBJ2-7	15	.	CASSQNLDGRFEQYF	TGCGCCAGCAGCCAAAACCTAGACGGGCGTTTTGAGCAGTACTTC
TRBV27	.	TRBJ2-7	16	TRBD1	CASSSHPGTGDAEQYF	TGTGCCAGCAGTTCGCACCCCGGGACAGGGGACGCCGAGCAGTACTTC
TRBV29-1	.	TRBJ2-2	13	.	CSAAGIYTGELFF	TGCAGCGCAGCCGGGATATACACCGGGGAGCTGTTTTTT
TRBV28	.	TRBJ2-7	14	.	CASVPITGTYEQYF	TGTGCCAGCGTTCCAATAACCGGCACCTACGAGCAGTACTTC
TRBV10-1	.	TRBJ1-1	12	TRBD1	CASRANRGEAFF	TGCGCCAGCAGAGCCAACAGGGGTGAAGCTTTCTTT
TRBV30	.	TRBJ2-7	11	.	CAWGISYEQYF	TGTGCCTGGGGCATATCCTACGAGCAGTACTTC
TRBV7-9	.	TRBJ1-1	10	.	CASNRDQAFF	TGTGCCAGCAACCGGGACCAAGCTTTCTTT
TRBV7-8	.	TRBJ1-1	15	.	CASSLGIGGATEAFF	TGTGCCAGCAGCTTAGGTATAGGGGGGGCGACTGAAGCTTTCTTT
TRBV7-9	.	TRBJ2-7	15	.	CASSLAPGLIYEQYF	TGTGCCAGCAGCTTAGCACCAGGGCTTATCTACGAGCAGTACTTC
TRBV9	.	TRBJ2-7	15	.	CASSGPQDGNYEQYF	TGTGCCAGCAGCGGCCCCCAGGACGGCAACTACGAGCAGTACTTC
TRBV11-2	.	TRBJ2-1	16	TRBD2	CASSSFGSGRYNEQFF	TGTGCCAGCAGCTCCTTCGGCAGCGGGAGGTACAATGAGCAGTTCTTC
TRBV5-6	.	TRBJ2-1	16	TRBD2	CASSLGASGYYNEQFF	TGTGCCAGCAGCTTGGGAGCTAGCGGTTACTACAATGAGCAGTTCTTC
TRBV29-1	.	TRBJ2-2	13	.	CSAGAENTGELFF	TGCAGCGCCGGGGCGGAGAACACCGGGGAGCTGTTTTTT
TRBV19	.	TRBJ2-3	14	.	CASSPGPSTDTQYF	TGTGCCAGTAGCCCCGGGCCAAGCACAGATACGCAGTATTTT
TRBV7-6	.	TRBJ2-7	15	.	CASSFYGPEPYEQYF	TGTGCCAGCAGCTTCTACGGACCTGAGCCCTACGAGCAGTACTTC
TRBV7-3	.	TRBJ2-5	15	.	CASSLLGSAGETQYF	TGTGCCAGCAGCCTACTGGGCTCGGCGGGAGAGACCCAGTACTTC
TRBV4-1	once	TRBJ2-2	17	.	CASSQEAGVGAAGELFF	TGCGCCAGCAGCCAGGAGGCGGGAGTGGGGGCCGCCGGGGAGCTGTTTTTT
TRBV9	.	TRBJ2-3	12	.	CASSGLGDTQYF	TGTGCCAGCAGCGGCCTGGGCGATACGCAGTATTTT
TRBV27	.	TRBJ2-1	15	.	CASSPGGPTYNEQFF	TGTGCCAGCAGTCCCGGGGGCCCTACGTACAATGAGCAGTTCTTC
TRBV7-9	.	TRBJ2-2	13	.	CASSDERAGELFF	TGTGCCAGCAGCGATGAGCGAGCCGGGGAGCTGTTTTTT
TRBV25-1	once	TRBJ2-6	15	.	CASSGRGDGANVLTF	TGTGCCAGCAGTGGTCGCGGGGATGGGGCCAACGTCCTGACTTTC
TRBV7-9	.	TRBJ2-3	15	TRBD1	CASSKDRAQSDTQYF	TGTGCCAGCAGCAAAGACAGGGCTCAATCAGATACGCAGTATTTT
TRBV4-1	.	TRBJ2-7	13	.	CASSQFDTYEQYF	TGCGCCAGCAGCCAATTCGACACTTACGAGCAGTACTTC
TRBV28	.	TRBJ2-7	16	.	CASSLISRGRIYEQYF	TGTGCCAGCAGTTTAATCTCTCGGGGGCGCATCTACGAGCAGTACTTC
TRBV19	.	TRBJ1-4	16	.	CASSVPGPLYHEKLFF	TGTGCCAGTAGTGTCCCCGGGCCTCTATATCATGAAAAACTGTTTTTT
TRBV7-3	.	TRBJ2-3	13	.	CASSLTRADTQYF	TGTGCCAGCAGCCTCACTAGGGCAGATACGCAGTATTTT
TRBV27	once	TRBJ2-5	17	TRBD1	CASRPYRDRGNQETQYF	TGTGCCAGCAGGCCTTACCGGGACAGGGGGAACCAAGAGACCCAGTACTTC
TRBV28	.	TRBJ2-7	15	TRBD2	CASTRSGREFYEQYF	TGTGCCAGCACCCGTAGCGGGAGGGAATTCTACGAGCAGTACTTC
TRBV25-1	.	TRBJ2-3	16	.	CASSEYGVGVGDTQYF	TGTGCCAGCAGTGAATATGGGGTGGGGGTTGGAGATACGCAGTATTTT
TRBV19	.	TRBJ1-2	15	.	CASRSRDGPNYGYTF	TGTGCCAGTAGATCCCGGGACGGCCCTAACTATGGCTACACCTTC
TRBV19	.	TRBJ2-7	13	.	CASSIVSQSEQYF	TGTGCCAGTAGTATAGTATCGCAATCCGAGCAGTACTTC
TRBV6-4	.	TRBJ2-1	16	TRBD2	CASSDSRLAGGHEQFF	TGTGCCAGCAGTGACTCCCGACTAGCGGGAGGGCATGAGCAGTTCTTC
TRBV28	.	TRBJ2-1	14	.	CASRGRERRNEQFF	TGTGCCAGCCGGGGGCGGGAGAGGAGGAATGAGCAGTTCTTC
TRBV13	once	TRBJ2-7	15	.	CASSIAQGMDYEQYF	TGTGCCAGCAGTATCGCACAGGGAATGGACTACGAGCAGTACTTC
TRBV18	.	TRBJ1-1	13	.	CASSSGENTEAFF	TGTGCCAGCTCATCGGGGGAGAACACTGAAGCTTTCTTT
TRBV28	.	TRBJ1-4	13	.	CASASSGNEKLFF	TGTGCCAGCGCGTCGTCTGGTAATGAAAAACTGTTTTTT
TRBV10-3	.	TRBJ2-7	17	.	CAISESMEYGLYYEQYF	TGTGCCATCAGTGAGTCTATGGAATACGGCCTCTACTACGAGCAGTACTTC
TRBV25-1	.	TRBJ2-1	14	TRBD2	CASSPSGRANEQFF	TGTGCCAGTTCTCCTAGCGGGAGGGCCAATGAGCAGTTCTTC
TRBV6-5	.	TRBJ1-2	13	.	CASSEGRSRGYTF	TGTGCCAGCAGTGAGGGGAGGTCGAGAGGCTACACCTTT
TRBV29-1	.	TRBJ2-1	15	.	CSVDGSDSSYNEQFF	TGCAGCGTTGATGGGTCCGACAGCTCCTACAATGAGCAGTTCTTC